The rows below give T cell receptor beta chains drawn from one sample of a study of blood T cell repertoires in COVID-19. Using immunoSEQ multiplex PCR, the repertoire was profiled, and TCRdb retains in-frame clones only, with some absent. The table lists approximately 240,000 clones, about nine tenths of them singletons. The specimen sequenced was PBMCs or T cells enriched from blood (not recorded which). These TCRs come from a woman under 40 with acute COVID-19. Each CDR3 is given with its conserved first and last residue. A D gene is named only where the DNA matches it firmly. Size is omitted from some rows. Given values are once, few, many or a class for expanded clones.

j_gene: TRBJ2-5
v_gene: TRBV28
len: 15
d_gene: .
abundance: .
CDR3aa: CASSLLGRPQETQYF
CDR3nt: TGTGCCAGCAGCCTCTTGGGGCGACCTCAAGAGACCCAGTACTTC

j_gene: TRBJ1-1
v_gene: TRBV7-9
len: 15
d_gene: .
abundance: .
CDR3aa: CASSLSLTANTEAFF
CDR3nt: TGTGCCAGCAGCTTGTCCCTAACAGCGAACACTGAAGCTTTCTTT

j_gene: TRBJ2-2
v_gene: TRBV29-1
len: 12
d_gene: .
abundance: .
CDR3aa: CSVRGQTGELFF
CDR3nt: TGCAGCGTGCGGGGTCAGACCGGGGAGCTGTTTTTT

j_gene: TRBJ2-1
v_gene: TRBV6-1
len: 14
d_gene: TRBD1
abundance: once
CDR3aa: CASSEAAGGNEQFF
CDR3nt: TGTGCCAGCAGTGAAGCGGCAGGGGGCAATGAGCAGTTCTTC

j_gene: TRBJ2-7
v_gene: TRBV3-1/TRBV3-2
len: 14
d_gene: .
abundance: .
CDR3aa: CASSRWDWTYEQYF
CDR3nt: TGTGCCAGCAGCCGTTGGGACTGGACCTACGAGCAGTACTTC

j_gene: TRBJ1-5
v_gene: TRBV6-5
len: 15
d_gene: .
abundance: .
CDR3aa: CASSARWTHDQPQHF
CDR3nt: TGTGCCAGCAGCGCGAGGTGGACTCACGATCAGCCCCAGCATTTT

j_gene: TRBJ1-1
v_gene: TRBV5-1
len: 13
d_gene: .
abundance: once
CDR3aa: CASSFLGDTEAFF
CDR3nt: TGCGCCAGCAGCTTTCTAGGGGACACTGAAGCTTTCTTT

j_gene: TRBJ1-2
v_gene: TRBV5-4
len: 13
d_gene: .
abundance: few
CDR3aa: CASGTGQSYGYTF
CDR3nt: TGTGCCAGCGGGACCGGACAGTCGTATGGCTACACCTTC

j_gene: TRBJ1-2
v_gene: TRBV20-1
len: 15
d_gene: TRBD1
abundance: .
CDR3aa: CSASGTAQRGYGYTF
CDR3nt: TGCAGTGCTAGTGGGACAGCCCAGAGGGGCTATGGCTACACCTTC

j_gene: TRBJ1-5
v_gene: TRBV3-1/TRBV3-2
len: 13
d_gene: .
abundance: .
CDR3aa: CASSQGASQPQHF
CDR3nt: TGTGCCAGCAGCCAAGGGGCGTCTCAGCCCCAGCATTTT

j_gene: TRBJ2-7
v_gene: TRBV19
len: 12
d_gene: .
abundance: .
CDR3aa: CASSPRRGEQYF
CDR3nt: TGTGCCAGTAGCCCGAGGCGGGGCGAGCAGTACTTC

j_gene: TRBJ1-6
v_gene: TRBV2
len: 14
d_gene: .
abundance: .
CDR3aa: CASSGSGGYSPLHF
CDR3nt: TGTGCCAGCAGTGGGTCGGGAGGGTATTCACCCCTCCACTTT

j_gene: TRBJ1-5
v_gene: TRBV2
len: 17
d_gene: .
abundance: .
CDR3aa: CASSEGPGLLRDQPQHF
CDR3nt: TGTGCCAGCAGTGAAGGTCCGGGACTCCTTAGGGATCAGCCCCAGCATTTT

j_gene: TRBJ1-1
v_gene: TRBV30
len: 15
d_gene: .
abundance: .
CDR3aa: CAWRIPRGGSTEAFF
CDR3nt: TGTGCCTGGAGGATCCCGCGAGGAGGGTCCACTGAAGCTTTCTTT

j_gene: TRBJ2-7
v_gene: TRBV5-1
len: 13
d_gene: .
abundance: .
CDR3aa: CASSLESAYEQYF
CDR3nt: TGCGCCAGCAGCTTGGAATCCGCCTACGAGCAGTACTTC

j_gene: TRBJ2-1
v_gene: TRBV5-1
len: 16
d_gene: TRBD2
abundance: few
CDR3aa: CASSASLAGAYNEQFF
CDR3nt: TGCGCCAGCAGCGCCTCCCTAGCGGGAGCATACAATGAGCAGTTCTTC

j_gene: TRBJ2-5
v_gene: TRBV5-1
len: 14
d_gene: TRBD1
abundance: .
CDR3aa: CASSRDRTQETQYF
CDR3nt: TGCGCCAGCAGCCGGGACAGGACACAAGAGACCCAGTACTTC

j_gene: TRBJ2-7
v_gene: TRBV29-1
len: 13
d_gene: TRBD2
abundance: once
CDR3aa: CSGTSGSKYEQYF
CDR3nt: TGCAGCGGGACTAGCGGGAGTAAGTACGAGCAGTACTTC

j_gene: TRBJ1-5
v_gene: TRBV28
len: 16
d_gene: TRBD1
abundance: once
CDR3aa: CASSTRQGSFYQPQHF
CDR3nt: TGTGCCAGCAGTACACGACAGGGGTCATTCTATCAGCCCCAGCATTTT

j_gene: TRBJ2-7
v_gene: TRBV28
len: 16
d_gene: TRBD2
abundance: .
CDR3aa: CASIPGSSGGTYEQYF
CDR3nt: TGTGCCAGCATCCCAGGGAGTAGCGGGGGAACCTACGAGCAGTACTTC

j_gene: TRBJ1-2
v_gene: TRBV7-3
len: 15
d_gene: TRBD1
abundance: .
CDR3aa: CASSLWMSGGDGYTF
CDR3nt: TGTGCCAGCAGCTTATGGATGTCAGGGGGCGATGGCTACACCTTC

j_gene: TRBJ1-1
v_gene: TRBV6-4
len: 14
d_gene: TRBD1
abundance: .
CDR3aa: CASSATGERTEAFF
CDR3nt: TGTGCCAGCAGTGCGACAGGGGAGCGAACTGAAGCTTTCTTT

j_gene: TRBJ2-7
v_gene: TRBV28
len: 16
d_gene: .
abundance: once
CDR3aa: CASSFSLSVSGYEQYF
CDR3nt: TGTGCCAGCAGTTTTAGCCTGAGTGTATCGGGGTACGAGCAGTACTTC